This T cell receptor (beta chain) was documented in a study of shared clonotypes between healthy human individuals. Trimming took 2 bases from V and 6 from J, leaving 9 bases between them. The length of the CDR3 is 13 residues. Per the germline V gene, CDR1 is MNHNY and CDR2 is SVGAGI (reference sequence). Some clones are missing from TCRdb's copy, which holds only in-frame ones; the method was immunoSEQ multiplex PCR. Seen here are 780,000 or so clones, around 70% observed once, and the top ten hold roughly 1.8%. This sequence originates from a woman in her thirties in good health. This chain joins TRBV6-6 and TRBJ2-3, with unresolved D. Sequenced: memory CD4+ T cells sorted from blood. Subset noted: CD45RA-negative fraction. The DNA of the CDR3 is TGTGCCAGCAGTTACACTACTTATGATACGCAGTATTTT. Encoded protein: CASSYTTYDTQYF.